The 7 T cell receptor beta chains reported below all come from one sample, sequenced in a study of regulatory T cells in long-lasting Graves disease. As to time point: persistent/refractory GD, antithyroid drugs over 5 years with positive TRAb. Preparation of the TCR library used RNA extracted from PBMCs. Researchers made TCR beta libraries by using iRepertoire HTBI primers and running Arm-PCR on CDR3 regions. MiXCR, run by TCRdb on the multiplex PCR reads, gives a single entry per CDR3 protein. The sample has hundreds of thousands of distinct CDR3 sequences; 25% to 30% are singletons. Sequenced here: peripheral blood mononuclear cells (PBMCs), sampled when the disease was refractory, from a patient treated with antithyroid drugs. Receptors originate from a female donor with Graves disease.

This clonotype was seen a handful of times. The gene calls are TRBV20-1 and TRBJ2-5; perhaps TRBD1 as D (5 bases). The germline V gene has CDR1 DFQATT and CDR2 SNEGSKA (reference sequence). Trimming stripped 0 bases from V and 5 bases from J, with 19 bases between. CDR3 size: 16 residues. The CDR3 sequence: CSARDPLGRSRETQYF. The CDR3 DNA reads as TGCAGTGCTAGAGATCCGTTGGGGCGCAGTCGGGAGACCCAGTACTTC.

This clonotype was found a few times. V gene TRBV29-1 combines with J gene TRBJ1-1; D is uncertain. The ends were cut back, 4 bases at V and 0 bases at J, with 6 bases in the middle. Germline V CDR1 and CDR2: SQVTM, ANQGSEA. CDR3 size: 12 residues. This CDR3 is CSVAGLNTEAFF. The CDR3 region has the DNA TGCAGCGTTGCTGGCCTGAACACTGAAGCTTTCTTT. The variable domain in full, with the rest retrieved from reference TRBV29-1 and TRBJ1-1, is SAVISQKPSRDICQRGTSLTIQCQVDSQVTMMFWYRQQPGQSLTLIATANQGSEATYESGFVIDKFPISRPNLTFSTLTVSNMSPEDSSIYLCSVAGLNTEAFFGQGTRLTVV.

This clonotype was seen many times. The chain has TRBV2 and TRBJ1-4, with D perhaps matching TRBD1 (5 bases). V was pared by 8 bases and J by 3 bases, with 7 bases between. Looked up from germline, CDR1 is SNHLY and CDR2 is FYNNEI. CDR3 length: 12 residues. The CDR3 DNA reads as TGTGCCAGCTCGACAGCTAATGAAAAACTGTTTTTT. This codes for CASSTANEKLFF. Drawing the rest from reference TRBV2 and TRBJ1-4, the complete variable domain is EPEVTQTPSHQVTQMGQEVILRCVPISNHLYFYWYRQILGQKVEFLVSFYNNEISEKSEIFDDQFSVERPDGSNFTLKIRSTKLEDSAMYFCASSTANEKLFFGSGTQLSVL.

This clonotype was seen a few times. The chain carries TRBV12-5 and TRBJ2-2, with D unresolved. CDR1 and CDR2 (germline): LGHNT, FRNRAP. Trimming removed 0 bases from V and 6 bases from J, with 11 bases in between. This CDR3 region has 15 residues. CDR3 in DNA: TGTGCTAGTGGTTTGGTTGCCCTCGTTGCCGGGGAGCTGTTTTTT. As protein: CASGLVALVAGELFF.

This clonotype was found a few times. The chain has TRBV29-1 and TRBJ2-7; D gene unclear. The CDR3 runs to 13 residues. V was shortened by 3 bases and J by 1 base, with 10 bases between the two germline ends. Per germline, CDR1 SQVTM and CDR2 ANQGSEA. CDR3 DNA sequence: TGCAGCGTTGAGGAGCCTAGATCCTACGAGCAGTACTTC. The encoded protein is CSVEEPRSYEQYF.

The V call is TRBV20-1, the J call TRBJ2-2; the D gene is possibly TRBD1 (5 bases). Looked up from germline, CDR1 is DFQATT and CDR2 is SNEGSKA (reference sequence). The CDR3 has 14 amino acids. V shed 1 base and J shed 1 base, with 7 bases lying between them. The CDR3 here is CSARAQGNTGELFF. In nucleotides, the CDR3 is TGCAGTGCTAGAGCTCAGGGGAACACCGGGGAGCTGTTTTTT.

This clonotype appeared a few times. This chain connects TRBV13 to TRBJ1-2; D possibly corresponds to TRBD1 (5 bases). The CDR3 length is 15 residues. CDR1 is PRHDT, CDR2 FYEKMQ, per germline (reference sequence). V gave up 4 bases and J gave up 1 base, with 13 bases separating them. The CDR3 reads CASSSRMGVNYGYTF. DNA of the CDR3: TGTGCCAGCAGCTCTAGAATGGGGGTTAACTATGGCTACACCTTC.